This record looks at one T cell receptor beta chain sequence and its context. Original methodology: Scientists estimated how many nucleated cells there were by amplifying reference gene primers. Generated by immunoSEQ multiplex PCR, the TCRdb table keeps only in-frame clones and is missing some. D and trimming come from the DNA, and the V and J calls and clone size come from that table. The table lists roughly 250,000 clones, about 84% of them singletons. Before being deemed recovered, Cohort 3 donors had two negative PCRs, clearance, or symptom resolution. The sample originates from a study of blood T cell repertoires in COVID-19. About the research overall: Sites in the United States, Italy and Spain provided acute and convalescent COVID-19 samples. From T cells, B-cell-depleted T cells, or PBMCs came the material, which was cDNA or gDNA.

Germline CDR1 is LGHDT and CDR2 is YNNKEL (reference sequence). V lost 2 bases, J lost 5 bases, and 12 bases stayed unmatched. There are 17 residues in the CDR3. J is TRBJ2-3 and V is TRBV3-1 (or the pseudogene TRBV3-2); 8 nucleotides align to TRBD2. This sequence originates from a woman between 45 and 65 years old who had recovered from COVID-19. Material for sequencing was PBMCs or T cells enriched from blood (not recorded which). The CDR3 reads CASSQPSSGLAKDTQYF. The CDR3 DNA is TGTGCCAGCAGCCAACCCTCGTCCGGACTAGCCAAAGATACGCAGTATTTT.